Shown below are 3 T cell receptor beta chains from a single sample sequenced in a study of T cells in localized non-small cell lung cancer. Method: immunoSEQ multiplex PCR; TCRdb's copy keeps in-frame clones and lacks some. The repertoire has 1,500 to 2,000 clones, roughly 33% of them found once; the top ten carry 9.5% to 13%. The material was normal lung tissue next to the tumor, obtained before any cancer treatment. Receptor source: a woman aged 35 to 70 with stage I lung adenocarcinoma.

This clone was detected a few times. The CDR3 region has the DNA TGTGCCAGCAGCGCTGTATCGGGTTGGCGACAGACTAATGAAAAACTGTTTTTT. The encoded protein is CASSAVSGWRQTNEKLFF. The rearrangement uses TRBV28 and TRBJ1-4; D is possibly TRBD1 (5 bases). Germline CDR1 reads MDHEN; CDR2 reads SYDVKM. Between the trimmed V and J ends, which lost 6 bases and 2 bases, there was a span of 22 bases. The length of the CDR3 is 18 residues.

By share of the sample, this clone is medium-sized. The chain joins TRBV11-3 to TRBJ2-5; a possible D gene is TRBD1 (6 bases). V was cut by 7 bases and J by 1 base, with 13 bases left in between. CDR1 is SGHNT, CDR2 YENEEA, per germline. The CDR3 consists of 14 residues. In DNA, the CDR3 is TGTGCCAGCATGAGTCGAGGGGGCCAAGAGACCCAGTACTTC. Its protein product is CASMSRGGQETQYF.

The chain uses TRBV2 and TRBJ1-5; 8 bases are shared with TRBD1. The CDR3 runs to 13 residues. Per germline, CDR1 SNHLY and CDR2 FYNNEI. V was clipped by 11 bases and J by 4 bases; unmatched bases: 7. The CDR3 protein is CAANRGGNQPQHF. The CDR3 bases are TGTGCCGCGAACAGGGGGGGGAATCAGCCCCAGCATTTT.